These 9 T cell receptor beta chains were all obtained from the same sample, sequenced in a study of blood T cell repertoires in COVID-19. The table came from immunoSEQ multiplex PCR; TCRdb's copy has only in-frame clones and leaves some out. The sample yields about 220,000 clones, 80% to 85% seen once. Sequencing input: peripheral blood. The receptor set was obtained from an older woman with acute or convalescent COVID-19.

The rearrangement joins TRBV7-2 to TRBJ2-2; D uncertain. CDR3 length: 13 amino acids. Trimming shortened V by 7 bases and J by 2 bases, and 8 bases separated the two germline ends. The V gene's germline CDR1 is SGHTA and CDR2 FQGNSA. The CDR3 DNA sequence: TGTGCCAGCACGCGGCTTAACACCGGGGAGCTGTTTTTT. It translates to CASTRLNTGELFF.

The chain is built from TRBV27 and TRBJ1-4; perhaps TRBD1 as D (5 bases). This CDR3 has 13 amino acids. Germline V gene data show CDR1 as MNHEY and CDR2 as SMNVEV (reference sequence). With 8 bases removed from V and 7 bases from J, the gap between germline ends came to 14 bases. In DNA form, the CDR3 reads TGTGCCAGCCGGGACTTGAGGGGTGAAAAACTGTTTTTT. Translated, it gives CASRDLRGEKLFF.

This chain joins TRBV6-5 and TRBJ1-3; a weak D match, TRBD1 (5 bases). Germline V CDR1 and CDR2: MNHEY, SVGAGI. V gave up 5 bases and J gave up 2 bases, with 13 bases separating them. The CDR3 loop spans 15 amino acids. The CDR3 protein is CASSRQGSTGNTIYF. The CDR3 bases are TGTGCCAGCAGTCGTCAGGGTTCCACTGGAAACACCATATATTTT.

V gene TRBV2 combines with J gene TRBJ2-1; D not certain. Trimming removed 2 bases at V and 8 bases at J, with 10 bases between. Germline V gives CDR1 SNHLY, CDR2 FYNNEI. The CDR3 covers 13 residues. This chain's CDR3 is CASSEPDEDEQFF. The CDR3 bases are TGTGCCAGCAGTGAACCCGATGAGGATGAGCAGTTCTTC.

The chain recombines TRBV6-5 with TRBJ1-2; 7 bases line up with TRBD1. Germline CDR1 MNHEY, CDR2 SVGAGI. With 6 bases clipped from V and 4 bases from J, the junction kept 8 bases outside the gene matches. CDR3 length: 14 amino acids. CDR3 bases: TGTGCCAGCAGCCAAGCAGGGGGAACCTATGGCTACACCTTC. As protein: CASSQAGGTYGYTF.

The CDR3 region has the DNA TGCGCCAGCAGCTTGGGTCCAGGGGAAGGAAACACCATATATTTT. It is translated as CASSLGPGEGNTIYF. The chain has TRBV5-1 and TRBJ1-3, with D maybe TRBD1 (6 bases). V was clipped by 0 bases and J by 4 bases, with 11 bases between them. CDR1 SGHRS and CDR2 YFSETQ come from the germline V gene. The CDR3 is 15 amino acids.

The V and J genes are TRBV3-1 (or the pseudogene TRBV3-2) and TRBJ2-2; 7 bases agree with TRBD1. J lost 7 bases, V lost 3 bases, and 8 bases had no gene match. The germline V gene encodes CDR1 LGHDT and CDR2 YNNKEL (reference sequence). The CDR3 has 15 residues. The CDR3 nucleotides read TGTGCCAGCAGCCATAAGACAGGGATGGGCGGGGAGCTGTTTTTT. This translates into CASSHKTGMGGELFF.

The V gene is TRBV4-1, the J gene TRBJ2-5, with a tentative D call TRBD2 (5 bases). CDR1 is MGHRA, CDR2 YSYEKL, per germline. The CDR3 spans 14 residues. Between the trimmed V and J ends, which lost 0 bases and 2 bases, there was a span of 7 bases. The CDR3 DNA reads TGCGCCAGCAGCCAAGACAGACTACAAGAGACCCAGTACTTC. It yields the protein CASSQDRLQETQYF.

This sequence joins TRBV7-2 and TRBJ2-1; D remains ambiguous. This CDR3 is built from 13 residues. Germline-derived CDR1 and CDR2 are SGHTA and FQGNSA. The V end lost 1 base, the J end lost 10 bases, and 11 bases lay between the germline ends. This chain's CDR3 is CASSLGPSGEQFF. For the CDR3, the DNA is TGTGCCAGCAGCTTAGGCCCCTCCGGGGAGCAGTTCTTC. The full variable domain, its missing parts supplied by reference TRBV7-2 and TRBJ2-1, is GAGVSQSPSNKVTEKGKDVELRCDPISGHTALYWYRQSLGQGLEFLIYFQGNSAPDKSGLPSDRFSAERTGGSVSTLTIQRTQQEDSAVYLCASSLGPSGEQFFGPGTRLTVL.